This note documents a single TCR beta chain sequence. Its antigen is still unknown. Looked up from germline, CDR1 is SGHTA and CDR2 is FQGNSA. This CDR3 comprises 14 residues. V lost 2 bases and J lost 5, with 10 bases in between. This specimen comes from a study of post-analysis software for immune sequencing data. About the study: Recorded subtypes: relapsing-remitting, secondary progressive, progressive-relapsing; some patients unannotated. General study results and limits: Multiple sclerosis was associated with a significant reduction in normalized Chao1 diversity relative to controls. Five TRBV segments, including TRBV5-6, TRBV5-1 and TRBV20-1, were more frequent in patients than controls. Under the F measure, samples that were prepared in one batch clustered strongly together.

Unique molecular identifiers had been added to the TCR beta cDNA libraries. Starting from about 0.98 to 11 million T cells, the study yielded approximately 500,000 cDNA molecules. TCRdb used MiXCR to reprocess the PCR reads, holding one entry per CDR3 protein. There are hundreds of thousands of distinct CDR3 sequences in the sample; about 27% occur only once, and 0.5% to 0.6% lies in the top ten. Sample: blood. The TCR sequence derives from a girl aged 5-17 years with multiple sclerosis. The chain carries TRBV7-2 and TRBJ1-5; possible D gene TRBD1, 5 bases. The CDR3 nucleotides are TGTGCCAGCAGCTTATACGGGGGAGATCAGCCCCAGCATTTT. This gives the protein CASSLYGGDQPQHF.